Below, 27 T cell receptor beta chains from the same sample are listed, as sequenced in a study of T-cell memory formation after mild COVID-19. One entry per CDR3 protein, called by TCRdb with MiXCR from the 5' RACE reads. The sample contains 200,000 to 250,000 distinct CDR3 sequences, over 9% of which appear only once. Sequences were obtained from PBMCs or a T cell subset sorted from them (not recorded which). Source of these receptors: a man between 18 and 35 years old who had mild COVID-19 (a few samples of this study predate the infection). Cell type and time point are not known.

The gene calls are TRBV12-3 or TRBV12-4 and TRBJ2-3, with TRBD2 as a possible D gene (6 bases). The length of the CDR3 is 14 residues. V shed 6 bases and J shed 4 bases, with 14 bases lying between them. The CDR3 here is CASRLSEGPDTQYF. CDR3 DNA sequence: TGTGCCAGCAGGCTATCGGAGGGCCCAGATACGCAGTATTTT.

The chain is built from TRBV7-3 and TRBJ2-1; either TRBD1 or TRBD2 may fit D (7 bases each). V gave up 4 bases and J gave up 6 bases, with 16 bases separating them. This CDR3 is built from 15 residues. From germline, CDR1 is SGHTA and CDR2 FQGTGA. CDR3 amino acids: CASSWGGTVFNEQFF. The CDR3 DNA reads TGTGCCAGCAGCTGGGGAGGGACAGTGTTCAATGAGCAGTTCTTC.

The sample holds a few counts of this clonotype. V usage is TRBV23-1 and J usage is TRBJ2-7; no reliable D call. TRBV23-1 is an ORF, and what it does is uncertain. Trimming cost V 10 bases and J 4 bases, with 5 bases left between them. The CDR3 extends over 9 amino acids. The CDR3 loop is CAICYEQYV. DNA for the CDR3: TGCGCCATTTGTTACGAGCAGTACGTC.

This clonotype was seen a few times. J is TRBJ2-5 and V is TRBV20-1; D is undetermined. Germline assignment: CDR1 DFQATT and CDR2 SNEGSKA (reference sequence). The CDR3 extends over 14 amino acids. Between the trimmed V and J ends, which lost 5 bases and 0 bases, there was a span of 13 bases. CDR3 in DNA: TGCAGTGCTTACGATTGGGGATACCAAGAGACCCAGTACTTC. As protein: CSAYDWGYQETQYF.

The chain recombines TRBV5-1 with TRBJ2-5; a weak D match, TRBD2 (6 bases). The CDR3 totals 16 residues. The ends were cut back, 7 bases at V and 2 bases at J, with 21 bases in the middle. Germline CDR1 reads SGHRS; CDR2 reads YFSETQ. This chain's CDR3 is CASSRPRGGSQETQYF. CDR3 bases: TGCGCCAGCTCCCGACCCCGGGGAGGAAGTCAAGAGACCCAGTACTTC.

The chain employs TRBV10-3 and TRBJ2-5; TRBD2 matches 11 bases. V dropped 8 bases and J dropped 2; count of bases not matched to a gene: 1. The CDR3 loop spans 13 amino acids. Germline lookup yields CDR1 ENHRY and CDR2 SYGVKD. The CDR3 here is CAIGTSGQETQYF. The CDR3 DNA reads as TGTGCCATCGGGACTAGCGGTCAAGAGACCCAGTACTTC.

The rearrangement joins TRBV9 to TRBJ2-1; 8 nucleotides line up with TRBD1. CDR1 and CDR2 from the germline V gene are SGDLS and YYNGEE. This CDR3 is 16 amino acids long. J was trimmed by 1 base and V by 4 bases; bases with no gene match: 7. The CDR3 sequence: CASSPRGRGSYNEQFF. In DNA, the CDR3 is TGTGCCAGCAGCCCCAGGGGGCGCGGGTCCTACAATGAGCAGTTCTTC.

This clonotype occurred a few times. J is TRBJ1-6 and V is TRBV7-3; D call uncertain. The CDR3 sequence is 13 residues long. In germline, CDR1 is SGHTA, CDR2 FQGTGA. Trimming removed 5 bases from V and 7 bases from J, with 9 bases in between. This CDR3 is CASSKERNSPLHF. The CDR3 DNA is TGTGCCAGCAGCAAGGAGCGAAATTCACCCCTCCACTTT.

This chain connects TRBV29-1 to TRBJ2-5; 9 bases are a match to TRBD1. The CDR3 has 15 residues. Germline V gene lookup returns CDR1 SQVTM and CDR2 ANQGSEA. The trim removed 7 bases at V and 3 bases at J, leaving 12 bases unmatched. This CDR3 is CSGRGPGQGKETQYF. CDR3 DNA sequence: TGCAGCGGACGTGGTCCGGGACAGGGTAAAGAGACCCAGTACTTC.

The rearrangement links TRBV7-9 to TRBJ2-2; D gene ambiguous. Looked up from germline, CDR1 is SEHNR and CDR2 is FQNEAQ (reference sequence). The CDR3 contains 14 residues. V lost 5 bases, J lost 4 bases, and 11 bases lay in between. CDR3 loop: CASSPEGITGELFF. The DNA for the CDR3 is TGTGCCAGCAGCCCGGAAGGGATCACCGGGGAGCTGTTTTTT.

The CDR3 DNA is TGTGCCTGGAGAACCCCCAGCACAGATACGCAGTATTTT. Protein sequence: CAWRTPSTDTQYF. The genes are TRBV30 and TRBJ2-3; D remains unclear. The ends were cut back, 3 bases at V and 0 bases at J, with 7 bases in the middle. The CDR3 is 13 residues long. Looked up from germline, CDR1 is GTSNPN and CDR2 is SVGIG (reference sequence).

The V call is TRBV5-1, the J call TRBJ2-7; 12 bases line up with TRBD2. V lost 5 bases and J lost 3; bases outside the gene matches: 3. This CDR3 contains 14 residues. Germline CDR1 reads SGHRS; CDR2 reads YFSETQ. The CDR3 region has the DNA TGCGCCAGCAGACTAGCGGGGGGCGACTACGAGCAGTACTTC. The encoded protein is CASRLAGGDYEQYF.

There are a few counts of this clonotype. J is TRBJ2-5 and V is TRBV10-3; tentatively, D is TRBD2 (5 bases). CDR3 length: 16 amino acids. Germline V gene lookup returns CDR1 ENHRY and CDR2 SYGVKD. V lost 2 bases to trimming and J lost 7 bases, with 20 bases between them. This CDR3 reads CAISETNPLPRGTQYF. Here the CDR3 DNA reads TGTGCCATCAGTGAGACCAACCCCCTACCTCGGGGGACCCAGTACTTC.

The chain employs TRBV5-1 and TRBJ2-2; D might be TRBD1 or TRBD2, each matching 6 bases. The CDR3 contains 16 residues. V was trimmed by 1 base and J by 5 bases, leaving 15 bases between them. The germline V gene has CDR1 SGHRS and CDR2 YFSETQ. The CDR3 nucleotides are TGCGCCAGCAGCTTGATCGGGGGCCCCGAAACCGGGGAGCTGTTTTTT. This codes for CASSLIGGPETGELFF.

This clonotype was seen a few times. This chain joins TRBV5-1 and TRBJ2-3; tentatively, D is TRBD2 (7 bases). Germline V gene sequence: CDR1 SGHRS, CDR2 YFSETQ. This CDR3 has 14 residues. V lost 9 bases and J 3 bases, leaving 17 bases between the germline ends. CDR3 loop: CANSKGGATDTQYF. The CDR3 DNA reads as TGCGCCAACTCCAAGGGGGGGGCAACAGATACGCAGTATTTT.

At least ten counts were recorded for this clonotype. The chain joins TRBV4-3 to TRBJ2-1, with a possible D match to TRBD1 (5 bases). V gave up 0 bases and J gave up 5 bases, with 11 bases separating them. The CDR3 spans 15 residues. Germline V gives CDR1 LGHNA, CDR2 YSLEER. CDR3 bases: TGCGCCAGCAGCCAAGAGCCGCAGGGCCACAATGAGCAGTTCTTC. Translating gives CASSQEPQGHNEQFF.

This clonotype was counted only a few times. This sequence joins TRBV20-1 and TRBJ1-1; unclear D gene. V lost 1 base to trimming and J lost 5 bases, with 8 bases between them. The CDR3 is 12 amino acids. The V gene's germline CDR1 is DFQATT and CDR2 SNEGSKA (reference sequence). DNA of the CDR3: TGCAGTGCTAGAGGAGGGCGGACTGAAGCTTTCTTT. Protein: CSARGGRTEAFF.

V and J are TRBV28 and TRBJ2-7; the D is unclear. Germline CDR1 MDHEN, CDR2 SYDVKM. Trimming pared 9 bases from V and 0 bases from J, leaving 12 bases between. The length of the CDR3 is 13 residues. The CDR3 protein is CASLRRGSYEQYV. CDR3 DNA: TGTGCCAGTCTGAGGCGAGGCTCCTACGAGCAGTACGTC.

This clonotype was seen at least ten times. The chain combines TRBV7-2 with TRBJ2-7; 9 nucleotides align to TRBD2. V lost 1 base to trimming and J lost 3 bases; unmatched junction nucleotides: 4. The V gene's germline CDR1 is SGHTA and CDR2 FQGNSA. CDR3 length: 15 amino acids. The CDR3 sequence: CASSLERGAIYEQYF. The CDR3 DNA is TGTGCCAGCAGCTTAGAGCGGGGGGCGATCTACGAGCAGTACTTC.

This clonotype has just a few counts. This chain uses TRBV9 with TRBJ2-3, with 12 nucleotides matching TRBD2. V lost 0 bases to trimming and J lost 5 bases; unmatched junction nucleotides: 4. The CDR3 runs to 16 residues. The germline V gene encodes CDR1 SGDLS and CDR2 YYNGEE. The CDR3 sequence: CASSVARLAGEDTQYF. For the CDR3, the DNA is TGTGCCAGCAGCGTAGCGAGACTAGCGGGAGAAGATACGCAGTATTTT.

This rearrangement joins TRBV4-3 to TRBJ2-7; unclear D gene. The CDR3 is 13 amino acids. The V and J ends lost 3 bases and 4 bases respectively, with 10 bases between them. Germline CDR1 LGHNA, CDR2 YSLEER. The DNA of the CDR3 is TGCGCCAGCAGCCACGGCCAGGATTACGAGCAGTACTTC. This translates into CASSHGQDYEQYF.

The chain is built from TRBV7-2 and TRBJ2-2; either TRBD1 or TRBD2 may supply D (5 bases each). Germline V lookup: CDR1 SGHTA, CDR2 FQGNSA. Trimming shortened V by 4 bases and J by 5 bases, and 14 bases separated the two germline ends. There are 15 residues in the CDR3. The CDR3 sequence: CASSSAGAPTGELFF. The CDR3, as DNA: TGTGCCAGCAGCTCGGCCGGGGCTCCAACCGGGGAGCTGTTTTTT.

This clonotype was seen more than once but under ten times. The chain couples TRBV20-1 to TRBJ1-1; D call uncertain. The germline V gene encodes CDR1 DFQATT and CDR2 SNEGSKA (reference sequence). This CDR3 has 15 amino acids. Trimming took off 2 bases at V and 1 base at J, with 14 bases between the two ends. CDR3 nucleotide sequence: TGCAGTGCTAGAACCCTTGACACAACGAACACTGAAGCTTTCTTT. Protein sequence: CSARTLDTTNTEAFF.

In this sample, this clonotype turned up a few times. The genes are TRBV5-4 and TRBJ1-1; TRBD1 aligns across 8 bases. The CDR3 covers 16 residues. Germline CDR1 and CDR2: SGHNT and YYREEE (reference sequence). V trimming: 5 bases; J trimming: 6 bases; junction bases outside the gene matches: 15. CDR3 bases: TGTGCCAGCAGTAGGACAGGGCGCATTTCAATTCCTGAAGCTTTCTTT. This translates into CASSRTGRISIPEAFF.

Many counts were recorded for this clonotype. V and J are TRBV12-3 or TRBV12-4 and TRBJ2-7, with TRBD1 matching 7 bases. This CDR3 comprises 14 residues. J was trimmed by 5 bases and V by 3 bases; bases with no gene match: 7. In DNA form, the CDR3 reads TGTGCCAGCAGTTTGGACAGGTACGGTCACGAGCAGTACGTC. Amino acid sequence: CASSLDRYGHEQYV.

The sample holds a few counts of this clonotype. The rearrangement links TRBV4-1 to TRBJ2-2; 8 nucleotides line up with TRBD2. Per the germline V gene, CDR1 is MGHRA and CDR2 is YSYEKL. J lost 0 bases, V lost 4 bases, and 7 bases had no gene match. The CDR3 runs to 17 residues. DNA for the CDR3: TGCGCCAGCAGCCCACAGGGACTAGTGGCGAACACCGGGGAGCTGTTTTTT. This encodes CASSPQGLVANTGELFF.

This clonotype has a count of ten or more. V usage is TRBV7-2 and J usage is TRBJ1-1; D uncertain. Between the trimmed V and J ends, which lost 5 bases and 2 bases, there was a span of 9 bases. The CDR3 loop spans 13 amino acids. Germline loops: CDR1 SGHTA, CDR2 FQGNSA. This CDR3 is CASSRALNTEAFF. CDR3 sequence (DNA): TGTGCCAGCAGCCGGGCCCTAAACACTGAAGCTTTCTTT.